A single sample is the source of the 23 T cell receptor beta chains below, sequenced in a study of T cell responses to AZD1222 COVID-19 vaccine. Generated by immunoSEQ multiplex PCR, the TCRdb table keeps only in-frame clones and is missing some. Of 75,000 to 85,000 clones listed, approximately 90% are singletons. The sequences come from peripheral blood, collected on day 0 of AZD1222 vaccination. These receptors were obtained from an adult in good health.

There are a few counts of this clone. The chain recombines TRBV18 with TRBJ2-5, with 8 positions matching TRBD2. The length of the CDR3 is 16 residues. J lost 5 bases, V lost 3 bases, and 11 bases had no gene match. From germline, CDR1 is KGHSH and CDR2 LQKENI. The CDR3 coding sequence is TGTGCCAGCTCACCGGGAGGTAGCGGGATTGTCGAGACCCAGTACTTC. Translated: CASSPGGSGIVETQYF.

The chain combines TRBV7-9 with TRBJ2-1; 7 bases map to TRBD2. Germline V CDR1 and CDR2: SEHNR, FQNEAQ (reference sequence). V lost 5 bases to trimming and J lost 8 bases; unmatched junction nucleotides: 12. The CDR3 covers 15 residues. The CDR3 spells CASSRPRGGADEQFF. The CDR3 DNA reads TGTGCCAGCAGCCGGCCTCGGGGAGGGGCAGATGAGCAGTTCTTC.

CDR3 DNA sequence: TGTGCCAGCACCCCCGGTGCGGGGAGCTCCTATAATTCACCCCTCCACTTT. Translated, it gives CASTPGAGSSYNSPLHF. The chain recombines TRBV11-3 with TRBJ1-6; D is undetermined. The CDR3 loop spans 17 amino acids. Trimming shortened V by 7 bases and J by 0 bases, and 16 bases separated the two germline ends. Germline-derived CDR1 and CDR2 are SGHNT and YENEEA.

This clone has only one observation. In DNA, the CDR3 is TGTGCCAGCAGTAACCTAGCGGGAGCGGAATACGGGGAGCTGTTTTTT. It translates to CASSNLAGAEYGELFF. The J gene is TRBJ2-2, the V gene TRBV28, with 10 positions matching TRBD2. CDR3 size: 16 residues. Per the germline V gene, CDR1 is MDHEN and CDR2 is SYDVKM. Losses at the gene ends were 5 bases for V and 7 bases for J; bases not matched to a gene: 10.

The V call is TRBV10-3, the J call TRBJ2-7; 10 bases map to TRBD1. The CDR3 loop spans 14 amino acids. Germline V gene lookup returns CDR1 ENHRY and CDR2 SYGVKD. The V and J ends lost 10 bases and 5 bases, in that order; junction bases with no gene match: 11. The CDR3 DNA sequence: TGTGCCACCAGGGCTGACAGGGGGCACGACGAGCAGTACTTC. It is translated as CATRADRGHDEQYF.

The chain couples TRBV9 to TRBJ2-7; possibly TRBD1 or TRBD2 for D (6 bases each). The V end was cut by 1 base, the J end by 2 bases, with 13 bases between. Per the germline V gene, CDR1 is SGDLS and CDR2 is YYNGEE. The CDR3 runs 15 residues. The CDR3 nucleotides read TGTGCCAGCAGCGTACGCCCTGGGGGGCCCTACGAGCAGTACTTC. Its protein product is CASSVRPGGPYEQYF.

The genes are TRBV6-1 and TRBJ1-2, with D hard to call. This CDR3 has 13 residues. Trimming removed 1 base at V and 8 bases at J, with 11 bases between. Germline-derived CDR1 and CDR2 are MNHNS and SASEGT. The CDR3 sequence: CASSEGPSTGYTF. CDR3 nucleotide sequence: TGTGCCAGCAGTGAAGGTCCCTCTACGGGCTACACCTTC.

V is TRBV28 and J is TRBJ2-7; maybe TRBD1 (6 bases). Germline loops: CDR1 MDHEN, CDR2 SYDVKM. This CDR3 has 13 amino acids. Between the trimmed V and J ends, which lost 8 bases and 2 bases, there was a span of 13 bases. CDR3 sequence: CASARGQTYEQYF. For the CDR3, the DNA is TGTGCCAGCGCCAGGGGCCAAACCTACGAGCAGTACTTC.

The V gene is TRBV28, the J gene TRBJ1-5; 7 bases match TRBD1. The CDR3 runs to 14 residues. The germline gives CDR1 MDHEN, CDR2 SYDVKM. V gave up 5 bases and J gave up 4 bases; unmatched junction bases: 5. CDR3 loop: CASSTGDSNQPQHF. CDR3 in DNA: TGTGCCAGCAGTACTGGGGACAGTAATCAGCCCCAGCATTTT.

The rearrangement links TRBV19 to TRBJ1-4; perhaps TRBD1 as D (5 bases). Germline-derived CDR1 and CDR2 are LNHDA and SQIVND (reference sequence). The CDR3 contains 15 residues. The V and J ends lost 3 bases and 8 bases respectively, with 16 bases between them. The CDR3 DNA sequence: TGTGCCAGTAGTATTCGGGGCCCCGGGAGCGAAAAACTGTTTTTT. This encodes CASSIRGPGSEKLFF.

The rearrangement joins TRBV19 to TRBJ2-3; 8 positions agree with TRBD2. Germline loops: CDR1 LNHDA, CDR2 SQIVND (reference sequence). J was trimmed by 3 bases and V by 4 bases; bases with no gene match: 12. The CDR3 length is 17 residues. The CDR3 is CASSRTAGLERTDTQYF. DNA of the CDR3: TGTGCCAGTAGTAGAACAGCGGGACTAGAGAGGACAGATACGCAGTATTTT. The full variable domain, completed using reference TRBV19 and TRBJ2-3, is DGGITQSPKYLFRKEGQNVTLSCEQNLNHDAMYWYRQDPGQGLRLIYYSQIVNDFQKGDIAEGYSVSREKKESFPLTVTSAQKNPTAFYLCASSRTAGLERTDTQYFGPGTRLTVL.

The rearrangement uses TRBV7-2 and TRBJ1-1; maybe TRBD1 (6 bases). The CDR3 runs to 13 residues. V lost 4 bases and J lost 6, with 12 bases in between. The germline V gene encodes CDR1 SGHTA and CDR2 FQGNSA. This CDR3 is CASSSGQSAEAFF. The CDR3 region has the DNA TGTGCCAGCAGCTCGGGACAATCGGCTGAAGCTTTCTTT.

DNA of the CDR3: TGTGCCAGCAGCGTAGGCGACACCGAGGATACGCAGTATTTT. As protein: CASSVGDTEDTQYF. The chain has TRBV9 and TRBJ2-3, with D hard to call. CDR3 length: 14 amino acids. CDR1 and CDR2 (germline): SGDLS, YYNGEE. The V gene lost 0 bases and the J gene lost 6 bases, with 11 bases spanning the gap.

This clone was detected only once. V is TRBV7-2 and J is TRBJ1-3; TRBD1 matches 7 bases. Germline loops: CDR1 SGHTA, CDR2 FQGNSA. V lost 2 bases, J lost 1 base, and 8 bases stayed unmatched. The CDR3 covers 17 residues. The CDR3 region has the DNA TGTGCCAGCAGCTTAAGGCAGGGGGGGAATTCTGGAAACACCATATATTTT. Protein sequence: CASSLRQGGNSGNTIYF.

This clone has only one observation. V gene TRBV18 combines with J gene TRBJ2-5; D is possibly TRBD1 (5 bases). CDR1 KGHSH and CDR2 LQKENI come from the germline V gene. Trimming stripped 3 bases from V and 5 bases from J, with 10 bases between. CDR3 length: 13 residues. DNA for the CDR3: TGTGCCAGCTCACCCGACAGAAAGGAGACCCAGTACTTC. Its protein product is CASSPDRKETQYF.

This clone was detected once. The gene calls are TRBV18 and TRBJ2-2, with TRBD1 identical over 9 bases. The CDR3 extends over 16 amino acids. Trimming cost V 4 bases and J 4 bases; bases outside gene matches: 7. Germline V lookup: CDR1 KGHSH, CDR2 LQKENI. The chain's CDR3 is CASSRNRGRTTGELFF. CDR3 DNA: TGTGCCAGCTCACGCAACAGGGGGCGCACCACCGGGGAGCTGTTTTTT. Variable domain in full (rest from reference TRBV18 and TRBJ2-2): NAGVMQNPRHLVRRRGQEARLRCSPMKGHSHVYWYRQLPEEGLKFMVYLQKENIIDESGMPKERFSAEFPKEGPSILRIQQVVRGDSAAYFCASSRNRGRTTGELFFGEGSRLTVL.

This clone was seen only a few times. This chain joins TRBV2 and TRBJ1-5; the D is unclear. The CDR3 has 15 residues. Trimming removed 4 bases at V and 7 bases at J, with 17 bases between. CDR1 is SNHLY and CDR2 is FYNNEI in the germline V gene. As DNA, the CDR3 is TGTGCCAGCAGTGCCTATTGGATGGGTGACCAGCCCCAGCATTTT. This codes for CASSAYWMGDQPQHF.

CDR3 sequence (DNA): TGTGCCAGCAGCTTATCGGACAGCCAGCCCCAGCATTTT. It encodes CASSLSDSQPQHF. The chain is built from TRBV11-2 and TRBJ1-5, with D perhaps matching TRBD1 (6 bases). The germline V gene encodes CDR1 SGHAT and CDR2 FQNNGV. The CDR3 has 13 residues. V was clipped by 2 bases and J by 7 bases, with 9 bases between them. Looking up the rest from reference TRBV11-2 and TRBJ1-5 gives the full variable domain: EAGVAQSPRYKIIEKRQSVAFWCNPISGHATLYWYQQILGQGPKLLIQFQNNGVVDDSQLPKDRFSAERLKGVDSTLKIQPAKLEDSAVYLCASSLSDSQPQHFGDGTRLSIL.

This sequence joins TRBV27 and TRBJ1-6; 11 nucleotides match TRBD1. CDR1 and CDR2 (germline): MNHEY, SMNVEV (reference sequence). CDR3 size: 15 residues. After removal of 6 bases from V and 6 bases from J, the junction contained 4 bases not matched to a gene. This CDR3 reads CASRQGQGVNSPLHF. The CDR3 DNA reads TGTGCCAGCAGGCAGGGACAGGGGGTTAATTCACCCCTCCACTTT.

The chain couples TRBV5-1 to TRBJ2-5, with TRBD1 matching over 8 bases. Germline CDR1 is SGHRS and CDR2 is YFSETQ. V trimming: 4 bases; J trimming: 3 bases; junction bases outside the gene matches: 5. The CDR3 runs 14 residues. CDR3 in DNA: TGCGCCAGCAGCAAGGGACAGGCCGAAGAGACCCAGTACTTC. Translated, it gives CASSKGQAEETQYF.

The CDR3 reads CALGARGYGYTF. The CDR3 DNA reads as TGTGCTCTGGGCGCGAGGGGCTATGGCTACACCTTC. The rearrangement joins TRBV30 to TRBJ1-2, with D possibly TRBD1 on 5 matching bases. The CDR3 spans 12 residues. Germline assignment: CDR1 GTSNPN and CDR2 SVGIG (reference sequence). The whole variable domain, filled in from reference TRBV30 and TRBJ1-2, reads SQTIHQWPATLVQPVGSPLSLECTVEGTSNPNLYWYRQAAGRGLQLLFYSVGIGQISSEVPQNLSASRPQDRQFILSSKKLLLSDSGFYLCALGARGYGYTFGSGTRLTVV.

The V call is TRBV11-3, the J call TRBJ2-1, with a possible D match to TRBD1 (6 bases). The CDR3 is made up of 15 amino acids. CDR1 and CDR2 from the germline V gene are SGHNT and YENEEA. The ends were cut back, 6 bases at V and 6 bases at J, with 18 bases in the middle. The CDR3 here is CASRISGHPFNEQFF. CDR3 coding DNA: TGTGCCAGCAGAATATCGGGACACCCTTTCAATGAGCAGTTCTTC.

The CDR3 loop reads CSVLTQQVSSYNEQFF. CDR3 DNA sequence: TGCAGCGTTTTGACCCAACAGGTGAGCTCCTACAATGAGCAGTTCTTC. The chain recombines TRBV29-1 with TRBJ2-1; TRBD1 is a possible D gene (5 bases). The V end lost 5 bases, the J end lost 0 bases, and 17 bases lay between the germline ends. This CDR3 is 16 amino acids long. Germline V gives CDR1 SQVTM, CDR2 ANQGSEA.